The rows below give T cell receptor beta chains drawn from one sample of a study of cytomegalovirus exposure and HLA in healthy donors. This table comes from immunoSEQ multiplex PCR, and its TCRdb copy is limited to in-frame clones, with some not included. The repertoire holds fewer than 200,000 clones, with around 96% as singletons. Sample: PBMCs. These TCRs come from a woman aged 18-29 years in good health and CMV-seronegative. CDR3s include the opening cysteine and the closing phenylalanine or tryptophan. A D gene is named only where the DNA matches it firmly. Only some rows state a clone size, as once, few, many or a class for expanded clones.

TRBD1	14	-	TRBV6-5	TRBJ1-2	CASTKGQSNYGYTF	TGTGCCAGCACCAAGGGACAGTCTAACTATGGCTACACCTTC
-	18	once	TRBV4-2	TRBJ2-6	CASSQVGAGNSGANVLTF	TGTGCCAGCAGCCAAGTAGGGGCAGGGAACTCTGGGGCCAACGTCCTGACTTTC
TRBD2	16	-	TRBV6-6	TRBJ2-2	CASSPQTSGGAGELFF	TGTGCCAGCAGTCCACAGACTAGCGGGGGGGCGGGGGAGCTGTTTTTT
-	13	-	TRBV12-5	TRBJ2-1	CASGLGVSNEQFF	TGTGCTAGTGGTTTAGGGGTTTCCAATGAGCAGTTCTTC
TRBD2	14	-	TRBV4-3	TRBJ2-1	CASSQDSGVGEQFF	TGCGCCAGCAGCCAAGACAGCGGGGTAGGTGAGCAGTTCTTC
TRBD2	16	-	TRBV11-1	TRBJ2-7	CASSSALAANSYEQYF	TGTGCCAGCAGCTCCGCCCTAGCGGCCAACTCCTACGAGCAGTACTTC
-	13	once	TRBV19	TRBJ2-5	CASSGQGGETQYF	TGTGCCAGTAGTGGCCAGGGAGGCGAGACCCAGTACTTC
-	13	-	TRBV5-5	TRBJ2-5	CASSLVPQETQYF	TGTGCCAGCAGCCTTGTTCCACAGGAGACCCAGTACTTC
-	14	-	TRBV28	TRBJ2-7	CASSGGWGVDEQYF	TGTGCCAGCAGTGGAGGGTGGGGGGTGGACGAGCAGTACTTC
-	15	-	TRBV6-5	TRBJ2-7	CASSYSRGRAYEQYF	TGTGCCAGCAGTTACTCCCGTGGGAGAGCCTACGAGCAGTACTTC
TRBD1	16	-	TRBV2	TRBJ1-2	CASRNGPGQGLHGYTF	TGTGCCAGCAGGAATGGGCCGGGACAGGGCCTACATGGCTACACCTTC
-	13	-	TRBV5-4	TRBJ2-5	CASTYSYQETQYF	TGTGCCAGCACTTACTCGTACCAAGAGACCCAGTACTTC
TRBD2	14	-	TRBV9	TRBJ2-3	CASGTSGVTDTQYF	TGTGCCAGCGGAACTAGCGGGGTCACAGATACGCAGTATTTT
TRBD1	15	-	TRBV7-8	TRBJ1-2	CASSIRQGDIRGYTF	TGTGCCAGCAGCATCAGACAGGGGGACATTCGTGGCTACACCTTC